A selection of T cell receptor beta chains follows, all from one sample in a study of shared clonotypes between healthy human individuals. TCRdb's table, derived via immunoSEQ multiplex PCR, lists solely in-frame clones and lacks some. The sample has about 660,000 clones, around 74% seen once; the top ten hold approximately 1.6%. Sequenced input: memory CD4+ T cells sorted from blood. The source is a woman aged 30 to 39 in good health. The CDR3 runs from the conserved cysteine through the conserved F or W. A D gene is named only where the DNA matches it firmly. For some rows the clone size is stated as once, few or many, or as a class when expanded; others skip it.

>TRBD1|TRBJ1-1|TRBV7-3|NA
TGTGCCAGCAGCTCCGGGACAGCCTCCGCCGAAGCTTTCTTT
CASSSGTASAEAFF
>TRBD2|TRBJ2-1|TRBV10-3|NA
TGTGCCATCCGGAGACTAGCGACAAATGAGCAGTTCTTC
CAIRRLATNEQFF
>NA|TRBJ1-4|TRBV5-1|NA
TGCGCCAGCAGATCTAATGAAAAACTGTTTTTT
CASRSNEKLFF
>NA|TRBJ1-1|TRBV20-1|few
TGCAGTGCTTATAACACTGAAGCTTTCTTT
CSAYNTEAFF
>TRBD1|TRBJ1-5|TRBV19|once
TGTGCCAGTAGTCCCCGACAGGGGGATCAGCCCCAGCATTTT
CASSPRQGDQPQHF
>NA|TRBJ1-1|TRBV27|NA
TGTGCCAGCAGTTTATCTGAGGGGACAACTGAAGCTTTCTTT
CASSLSEGTTEAFF
>TRBD2|TRBJ2-3|TRBV5-4|NA
TGTGCCAGCAGCACTCCCCTAGCGGGCACAGATACGCAGTATTTT
CASSTPLAGTDTQYF
>TRBD2|TRBJ2-1|TRBV5-1|NA
TGCGCCAGCAGTTTAGCGGGAGAGGGCGGTGAGCAGTTCTTC
CASSLAGEGGEQFF
>NA|TRBJ1-2|TRBV5-1|NA
TGCGCCAGCAGCTTGGTGTCGGGGGACTGGGGCTACACCTTC
CASSLVSGDWGYTF
>TRBD1|TRBJ1-2|TRBV29-1|NA
TGCAGCGTTTATCAGGGGGCGGACGGCTACACCTTC
CSVYQGADGYTF
>NA|TRBJ2-5|TRBV6-1|NA
TGTGCCAGCAGTGATGGTAGCGGAGAAGAGACCCAGTACTTC
CASSDGSGEETQYF
>NA|TRBJ2-7|TRBV7-8|NA
TGTGCCAGCAGCTTCGGTACCGACAGGATAGCCTACGAGCAGTACTTC
CASSFGTDRIAYEQYF
>NA|TRBJ2-2|TRBV6-6|NA
TGTGCCAGCAGCAGAACTGTCACCGGGGAGCTGTTTTTT
CASSRTVTGELFF
>TRBD2|TRBJ2-1|TRBV9|NA
TGTGCCAGCAGTCATCTAGCGGCGTTTTACAATGAGCAGTTCTTC
CASSHLAAFYNEQFF
>TRBD2|TRBJ2-5|TRBV28|once
TGTGCCAGCATGGGAGGGGCGACCCAGTACTTC
CASMGGATQYF
>NA|TRBJ2-7|TRBV30|NA
TGTGCCTGGAGTCTGTCGACGACCTACGAGCAGTACTTC
CAWSLSTTYEQYF
>NA|TRBJ2-7|TRBV6-1|many
TGTGCCAGCAGTGAAAATCATGGCTACGAGCAGTACTTC
CASSENHGYEQYF
>TRBD2|TRBJ2-4|TRBV5-1|few
TGCGCCAGCAGTCCTAGCGGGAGGGCCAATAGGCACATTCAGTACTTC
CASSPSGRANRHIQYF
>NA|TRBJ1-1|TRBV29-1|NA
TGCAGCGTTGGACGGCTGAACACTGAAGCTTTCTTT
CSVGRLNTEAFF
>TRBD2|TRBJ2-1|TRBV29-1|NA
TGCAGCGGTCAGACTAGCGGGAGCAATGAGCAGTTCTTC
CSGQTSGSNEQFF
>TRBD1|TRBJ2-1|TRBV28|NA
TGTGCCAGCAGTTTGGCTCCCGGACAGGCCCTAAATGAGCAGTTCTTC
CASSLAPGQALNEQFF
>TRBD2|TRBJ2-1|TRBV25-1|NA
TGTGCCAGCAGTGGACGGTCCCTAGCGGCTACCTACAATGAGCAGTTCTTC
CASSGRSLAATYNEQFF
>NA|TRBJ2-7|TRBV11-2|NA
TGTGCCAGCAGTCACGGACAACTTTACGAGCAGTACTTC
CASSHGQLYEQYF
>NA|TRBJ2-5|TRBV5-1|NA
TGCGCCAGCAGCCTTCAGAGTAGAGATGAGACCCAGTACTTC
CASSLQSRDETQYF
>NA|TRBJ2-1|TRBV11-2|NA
TGTGCCAGCAGCCCCGGGAGTGGGTCCTACAATGAGCAGTTCTTC
CASSPGSGSYNEQFF
>TRBD1|TRBJ2-1|TRBV7-9|NA
TGTGCCAGCAGCTTAGGGCCAGGGGGAACCTACAATGAGCAGTTCTTC
CASSLGPGGTYNEQFF
>TRBD2|TRBJ2-2|TRBV9|NA
TGTGCCAGCAGCGTAGGGCTAGCGGGTTATGCCGGGGAGCTGTTTTTT
CASSVGLAGYAGELFF
>TRBD2|TRBJ2-5|TRBV18|NA
TGTGCCAGCTCACCCGGGACTAGCGGGTTCCAAGAGACCCAGTACTTC
CASSPGTSGFQETQYF
>NA|TRBJ1-2|TRBV18|NA
TGTGCCAGCTCACCTCGGGGTTCGCATGGCTACACCTTC
CASSPRGSHGYTF
>TRBD1|TRBJ1-5|TRBV15|NA
TGTGCCACCAGCAGAGGTGGGACAGGGGGGCGAAATCAGCCCCAGCATTTT
CATSRGGTGGRNQPQHF
>NA|TRBJ2-3|TRBV15|many
TGTGCCACCAGCAGAGTTAGCGGCCCAGCCGGCGATACGCAGTATTTT
CATSRVSGPAGDTQYF
>NA|TRBJ2-3|TRBV6-5|NA
TGTGCCAGCAGTACTGGGGACGCCTCAGATACGCAGTATTTT
CASSTGDASDTQYF
>NA|TRBJ2-3|TRBV5-1|NA
TGCGCCAGCAGCTTGGGGAGTACAGGCACAGATACGCAGTATTTT
CASSLGSTGTDTQYF
>NA|TRBJ1-1|TRBV28|once
TGTGCCAGCACCGCGGGGTCCGGGGGGAACACTGAAGCTTTCTTT
CASTAGSGGNTEAFF
>NA|TRBJ2-7|TRBV5-5|NA
TGTGCCAGCAGCACTGACGAGAGGACCTACGAGCAGTACTTC
CASSTDERTYEQYF
>NA|TRBJ2-3|TRBV18|NA
TGTGCCAGCTCACCCTTAAAGGGCACAGATACGCAGTATTTT
CASSPLKGTDTQYF
>NA|TRBJ1-2|TRBV2|NA
TGTGCCAGCACTAGGGGAAGCTATGGCTACACCTTC
CASTRGSYGYTF
>TRBD1|TRBJ1-5|TRBV5-1|NA
TGCGCCAGCAGCTTTGAGACAGGGGGTTTACCCCAGCATTTT
CASSFETGGLPQHF
>TRBD2|TRBJ2-3|TRBV5-1|NA
TGCGCCAGCAGACAGGCTAGGAGCGGGAGGACAGATACGCAGTATTTT
CASRQARSGRTDTQYF
>TRBD2|TRBJ2-7|TRBV6-5|NA
TGTGCCAGCAGTTACGGGACTAGCGAAGACGAGCAGTACTTC
CASSYGTSEDEQYF
>NA|TRBJ2-3|TRBV5-1|NA
TGCGCCAGCAGATCTAGCTCATCCACAGATACGCAGTATTTT
CASRSSSSTDTQYF
>NA|TRBJ1-1|TRBV2|NA
TGTGCCAGCACTAGCCAAATGAACACTGAAGCTTTCTTT
CASTSQMNTEAFF
>NA|TRBJ2-3|TRBV12-5|NA
TGTGCTAGTGGTTTGGTACTAGGGGGACCGAGGGATAATACGCAGTATTTT
CASGLVLGGPRDNTQYF
>NA|TRBJ1-3|TRBV6-6|NA
TGTGCCAGCAGTTACTCCCAGGTCTCTGGAAACACCATATATTTT
CASSYSQVSGNTIYF